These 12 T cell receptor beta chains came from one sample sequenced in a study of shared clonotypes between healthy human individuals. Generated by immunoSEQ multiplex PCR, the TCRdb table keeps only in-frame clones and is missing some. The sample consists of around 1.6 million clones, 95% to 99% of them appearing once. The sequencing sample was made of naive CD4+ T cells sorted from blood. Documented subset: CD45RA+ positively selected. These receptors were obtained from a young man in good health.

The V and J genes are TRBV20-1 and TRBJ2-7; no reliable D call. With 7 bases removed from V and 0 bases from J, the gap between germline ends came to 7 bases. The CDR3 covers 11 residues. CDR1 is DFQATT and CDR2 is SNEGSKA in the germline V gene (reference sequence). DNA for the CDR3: TGCAGTGGGGGTCTCTCCTACGAGCAGTACTTC. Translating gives CSGGLSYEQYF.

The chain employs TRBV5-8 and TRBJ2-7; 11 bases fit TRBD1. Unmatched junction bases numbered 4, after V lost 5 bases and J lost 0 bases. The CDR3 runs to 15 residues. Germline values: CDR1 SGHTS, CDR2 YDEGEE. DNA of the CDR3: TGTGCCAGCAGGAGGACAGGGGGCGTCTCCTACGAGCAGTACTTC. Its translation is CASRRTGGVSYEQYF.

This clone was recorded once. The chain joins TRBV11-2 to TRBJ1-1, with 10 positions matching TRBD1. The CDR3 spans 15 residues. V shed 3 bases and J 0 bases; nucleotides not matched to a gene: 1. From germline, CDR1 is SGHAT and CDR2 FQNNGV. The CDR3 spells CASSLTGGLNTEAFF. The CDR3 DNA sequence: TGTGCCAGCAGCTTGACAGGGGGCTTGAACACTGAAGCTTTCTTT. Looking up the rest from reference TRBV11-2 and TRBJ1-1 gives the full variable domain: EAGVAQSPRYKIIEKRQSVAFWCNPISGHATLYWYQQILGQGPKLLIQFQNNGVVDDSQLPKDRFSAERLKGVDSTLKIQPAKLEDSAVYLCASSLTGGLNTEAFFGQGTRLTVV.

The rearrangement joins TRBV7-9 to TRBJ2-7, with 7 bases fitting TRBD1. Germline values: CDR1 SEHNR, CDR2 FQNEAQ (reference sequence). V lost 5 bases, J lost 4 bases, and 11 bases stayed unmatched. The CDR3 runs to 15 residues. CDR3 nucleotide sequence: TGTGCCAGCAGCCATAGGGACAGACCTAAATACGAGCAGTACTTC. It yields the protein CASSHRDRPKYEQYF.

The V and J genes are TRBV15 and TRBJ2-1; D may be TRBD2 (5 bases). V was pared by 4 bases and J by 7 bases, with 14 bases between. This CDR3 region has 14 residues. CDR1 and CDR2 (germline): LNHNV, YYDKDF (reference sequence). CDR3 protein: CATSTRRGLNEQFF. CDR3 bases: TGTGCCACCAGCACCCGCCGGGGTTTGAATGAGCAGTTCTTC.

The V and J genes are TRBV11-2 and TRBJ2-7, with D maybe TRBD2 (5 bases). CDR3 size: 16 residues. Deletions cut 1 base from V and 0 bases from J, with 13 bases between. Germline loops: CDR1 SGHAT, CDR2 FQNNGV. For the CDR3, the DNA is TGTGCCAGCAGCTTAGTGCCCGCCGGGAACTCCTACGAGCAGTACTTC. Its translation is CASSLVPAGNSYEQYF. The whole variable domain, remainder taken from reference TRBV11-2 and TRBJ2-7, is EAGVAQSPRYKIIEKRQSVAFWCNPISGHATLYWYQQILGQGPKLLIQFQNNGVVDDSQLPKDRFSAERLKGVDSTLKIQPAKLEDSAVYLCASSLVPAGNSYEQYFGPGTRLTVT.

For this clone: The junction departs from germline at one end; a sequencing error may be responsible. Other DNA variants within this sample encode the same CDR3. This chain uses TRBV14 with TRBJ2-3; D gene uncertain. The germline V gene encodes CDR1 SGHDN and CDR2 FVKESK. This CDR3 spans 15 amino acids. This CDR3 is CASSLLGVGHDTQYF. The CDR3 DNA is TGTGCCAGCAGCCTTCTTGGGGTCGGCCACGATACGCAATATTTT.

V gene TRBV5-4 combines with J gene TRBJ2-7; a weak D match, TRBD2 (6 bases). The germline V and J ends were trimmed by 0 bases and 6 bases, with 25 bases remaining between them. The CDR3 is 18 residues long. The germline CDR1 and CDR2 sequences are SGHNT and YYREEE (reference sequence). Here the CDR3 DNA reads TGTGCCAGCAGCTTGGGGGTTCGGCCCGGGACTCAGTCAGCCGAGCAGTACTTC. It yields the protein CASSLGVRPGTQSAEQYF.

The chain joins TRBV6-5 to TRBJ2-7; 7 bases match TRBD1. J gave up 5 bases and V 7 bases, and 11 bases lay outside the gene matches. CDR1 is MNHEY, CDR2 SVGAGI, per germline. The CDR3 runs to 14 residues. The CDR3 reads CASTQPGQTDEQYF. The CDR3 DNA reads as TGTGCCAGCACCCAACCGGGACAGACCGACGAGCAGTACTTC.

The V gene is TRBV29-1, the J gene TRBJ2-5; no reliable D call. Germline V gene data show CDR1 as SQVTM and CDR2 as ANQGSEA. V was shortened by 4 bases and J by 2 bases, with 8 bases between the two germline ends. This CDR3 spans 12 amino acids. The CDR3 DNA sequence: TGCAGCGTTGTGCGCACACAAGAGACCCAGTACTTC. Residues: CSVVRTQETQYF.

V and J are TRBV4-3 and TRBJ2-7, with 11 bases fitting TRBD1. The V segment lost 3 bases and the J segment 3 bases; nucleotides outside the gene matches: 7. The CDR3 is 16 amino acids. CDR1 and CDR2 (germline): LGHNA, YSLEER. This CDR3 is CASSQRPGQGDYEQYF. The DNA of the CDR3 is TGCGCCAGCAGCCAGAGACCGGGACAGGGGGACTACGAGCAGTACTTC.

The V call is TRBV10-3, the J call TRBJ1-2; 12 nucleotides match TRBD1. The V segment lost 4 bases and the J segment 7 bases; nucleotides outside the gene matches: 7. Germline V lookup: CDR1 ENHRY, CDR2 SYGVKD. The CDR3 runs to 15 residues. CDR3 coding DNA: TGTGCCATCAGTGGCCCGGGACAGGGGGCTTCTGGCTACACCTTC. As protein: CAISGPGQGASGYTF.